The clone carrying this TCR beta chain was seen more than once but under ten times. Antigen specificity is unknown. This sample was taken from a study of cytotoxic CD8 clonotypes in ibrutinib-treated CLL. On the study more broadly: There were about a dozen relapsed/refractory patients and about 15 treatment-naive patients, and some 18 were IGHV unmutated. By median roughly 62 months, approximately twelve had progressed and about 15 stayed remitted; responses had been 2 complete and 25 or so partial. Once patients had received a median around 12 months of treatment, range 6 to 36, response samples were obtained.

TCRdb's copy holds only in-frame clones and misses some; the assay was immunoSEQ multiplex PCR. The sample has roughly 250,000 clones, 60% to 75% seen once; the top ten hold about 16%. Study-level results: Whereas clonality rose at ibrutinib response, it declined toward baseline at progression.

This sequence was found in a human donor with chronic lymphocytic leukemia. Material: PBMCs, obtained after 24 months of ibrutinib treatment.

Here the CDR3 reads CASRPPEQFF. In DNA form, the CDR3 reads TGTGCCAGCAGACCCCCTGAGCAGTTCTTC. V usage is TRBV9 and J usage is TRBJ2-1, with D uncertain. The CDR3 spans 10 residues. V lost 5 bases to trimming and J lost 9 bases, with 6 bases between them. CDR1 and CDR2 from the germline V gene are SGDLS and YYNGEE.